This T cell receptor beta chain was profiled in a study of cytomegalovirus exposure and HLA in healthy donors. Overall study results and limits: A previous analysis found most TCR beta V segments productive roughly 87% or roughly 30% of the time. The records held CMV serostatus as the only immune exposure information. Later, an analysis showed that TCR beta chains associated with HLA were more clonally expanded than others that were equally common.

Germline V CDR1 and CDR2: SGHTS, YDEGEE. This CDR3 comprises 15 residues. Trimming at V came to 4 bases and at J to 10 bases, leaving 14 bases not matched to a gene. About this clone: Its antigen is undetermined.

PCR amplification relied on 60 Vbeta primers (plus 13 Jbeta primers). Libraries were prepared by immunoSEQ multiplex PCR; TCRdb keeps only in-frame clonotypes and omits some of them. The sample has 130,000 to 150,000 clones; around 82% are singletons. The chain uses TRBV5-8 and TRBJ1-5; TRBD1 agrees at 7 bases. The sequencing sample was made of PBMCs. This TCR was sampled from a female donor in good health and CMV-seronegative. CDR3 region: CASSPPTGTLFPQHF. DNA for the CDR3: TGTGCCAGCAGCCCCCCGACAGGGACATTATTTCCCCAGCATTTT.